These 6 T cell receptor beta chains share one sample of origin, sequenced in a study of blood T cell repertoires in COVID-19. Profiled with immunoSEQ multiplex PCR; TCRdb holds only in-frame clones, not every one. Among roughly 380,000 clones, roughly 86% were seen once, and the ten largest hold 1.3%. The sequencing input was PBMCs or T cells enriched from blood (not recorded which). The receptors derive from a man aged 25 to 40 who had recovered from COVID-19.

In this sample, this clone turned up a few times. The chain joins TRBV5-6 to TRBJ2-3; 10 nucleotides line up with TRBD2. Trimming took 2 bases from V and 2 from J; bases not matched to a gene: 2. The CDR3 runs 15 residues. Germline CDR1 reads SGHDT; CDR2 reads YYEEEE. In DNA, the CDR3 is TGTGCCAGCAGCTTAGCGGGGGGGACCACAGATACGCAGTATTTT. This encodes CASSLAGGTTDTQYF.

The V call is TRBV7-2, the J call TRBJ1-3; 7 bases are shared with TRBD1. The length of the CDR3 is 15 residues. The V gene end was trimmed by 3 bases and the J gene end by 0 bases; junction bases not matched to a gene: 2. Germline lookup yields CDR1 SGHTA and CDR2 FQGNSA. Here the CDR3 DNA reads TGTGCCAGCAGCTTGGGGACAGCCTCTGGAAACACCATATATTTT. Its translation is CASSLGTASGNTIYF.

The rearrangement uses TRBV7-2 and TRBJ1-5; 11 nucleotides line up with TRBD1. V lost 2 bases, J lost 2 bases, and 2 bases stayed unmatched. The germline V gene encodes CDR1 SGHTA and CDR2 FQGNSA. The CDR3 spans 16 residues. Here the CDR3 reads CASSLMDRGRNQPQHF. The DNA of the CDR3 is TGTGCCAGCAGCTTAATGGACAGGGGGCGCAATCAGCCCCAGCATTTT.

The chain uses TRBV7-2 and TRBJ1-2, with 7 bases matching TRBD1. V shed 1 base and J 7 bases; nucleotides not matched to a gene: 9. The length of the CDR3 is 15 residues. The germline V gene has CDR1 SGHTA and CDR2 FQGNSA. CDR3 bases: TGTGCCAGCAGCTTAGAAGGGACAGTATCCTCTGGCTACACCTTC. Its translation is CASSLEGTVSSGYTF.

The rearrangement links TRBV3-1 (or the pseudogene TRBV3-2) to TRBJ2-2; 11 bases map to TRBD1. Unmatched junction bases numbered 7, after V lost 5 bases and J lost 5 bases. CDR1 and CDR2 from the germline V gene are LGHDT and YNNKEL (reference sequence). The CDR3 runs 16 residues. CDR3 DNA: TGTGCCAGCAGCGACCGGGGACAGGGGGAAACCGGGGAGCTGTTTTTT. Protein product: CASSDRGQGETGELFF.

V and J are TRBV7-2 and TRBJ1-2, with 8 bases matching TRBD1. The CDR3 has 15 residues. Germline V lookup: CDR1 SGHTA, CDR2 FQGNSA. V shed 3 bases and J 5 bases; nucleotides not matched to a gene: 8. The CDR3 DNA follows: TGTGCCAGCAGCTTGGGCCCGGACAGGGCATATGGCTACACCTTC. It yields the protein CASSLGPDRAYGYTF.